The clone carrying this T cell receptor (beta chain) was found a few times. The sample comes from a study of blood T cells in healthy people across ages. The second PCR ran about 6 to 11 cycles with a sample-barcoded 5' primer and J-beta primers. Each TCR beta cDNA got a 12-nucleotide random molecular identifier. From the 5' RACE reads, TCRdb called clonotypes with MiXCR, one entry per CDR3 protein. The data contain around 900,000 distinct CDR3 sequences, about 28% of them seen just once; the ten biggest clones take up approximately 15%. Every participating donor contributed around 9.5 milliliters of peripheral blood through a draw. Trimming stripped 1 base from V and 3 bases from J, with 9 bases between. Germline V gives CDR1 SGHTA, CDR2 FQGNSA. The CDR3 is 15 amino acids.

The chain joins TRBV7-2 to TRBJ2-2, with D unresolved. The sequenced material came from blood. This receptor was identified in a woman of 80 years or more in good health. Here the CDR3 reads CASSLVSGDTGELFF. Here the CDR3 DNA reads TGTGCCAGCAGCTTAGTCTCAGGAGACACCGGGGAGCTGTTTTTT.